Each of the 16 T cell receptor beta chains below was sequenced from the same sample in a study of ipilimumab plus nivolumab after autologous stem cell transplantation. Assay used: immunoSEQ multiplex PCR; TCRdb lists only in-frame clones, some missing. The table lists over 75,000 clones, around 80% of them singletons. Here the sequenced sample was PBMCs, taken in a trial of ipilimumab plus nivolumab as post-transplant consolidation. The receptors derive from a male donor with diffuse large B-cell lymphoma.

On this clone itself: Its ends do not fully match the called genes, so a read error is possible. The chain employs TRBV20-1 and TRBJ1-2; D possibly corresponds to TRBD1 (5 bases). Per the germline V gene, CDR1 is DFQATT and CDR2 is SNEGSKA (reference sequence). The CDR3 runs 11 residues. The CDR3 protein is CSARDGATASF. CDR3 nucleotide sequence: TGCAGTGCTAGAGATGGCGCGACAGCCTCCTTC.

The chain links TRBV7-9 to TRBJ2-2, with a tentative D call TRBD2 (5 bases). Looked up from germline, CDR1 is SEHNR and CDR2 is FQNEAQ (reference sequence). Trimming shortened V by 6 bases and J by 0 bases, and 17 bases separated the two germline ends. The CDR3 contains 17 residues. CDR3 protein: CASSPWEIIANTGELFF. The CDR3 nucleotides read TGTGCCAGCAGTCCGTGGGAGATTATCGCGAACACCGGGGAGCTGTTTTTT.

The V gene is TRBV6-1, the J gene TRBJ1-4; D is unresolved. Germline V gene data show CDR1 as MNHNS and CDR2 as SASEGT. V was pared by 5 bases and J by 8 bases, with 18 bases between. There are 15 residues in the CDR3. In nucleotides, the CDR3 is TGTGCCAGCAGTAACCTTTTCCCCCCGAGGGAAAAACTGTTTTTT. This translates into CASSNLFPPREKLFF.

The rearrangement joins TRBV5-6 to TRBJ1-6; TRBD1 might be the D (5 bases). With 1 base removed from V and 9 bases from J, the gap between germline ends came to 11 bases. The length of the CDR3 is 14 residues. CDR1 and CDR2 from the germline V gene are SGHDT and YYEEEE. The DNA for the CDR3 is TGTGCCAGCAGCTTGAGGCAGGGTAGTTCACCCCTCCACTTT. Translating gives CASSLRQGSSPLHF.

As for this clone: The same CDR3 arises from other DNA sequences in this sample as well. The chain combines TRBV5-6 with TRBJ1-2, with 7 nucleotides matching TRBD1. The germline gives CDR1 SGHDT, CDR2 YYEEEE. Unmatched junction bases numbered 8, after V lost 0 bases and J lost 6 bases. The CDR3 runs to 15 residues. In DNA form, the CDR3 reads TGTGCCAGCAGCTTGGCCCGTTCAGGGGGAAATGGCTACACCTTC. Protein product: CASSLARSGGNGYTF.

The count of this clone is one. The rearrangement links TRBV12-5 to TRBJ2-3, with 8 bases aligning to TRBD1. Trimming removed 6 bases from V and 3 bases from J; junction bases left unmatched: 5. The CDR3 has 14 amino acids. In germline, CDR1 is LGHNT, CDR2 FRNRAP. CDR3 protein: CASGLGTGTDTQYF. In nucleotides, the CDR3 is TGTGCTAGTGGCCTGGGGACAGGAACAGATACGCAGTATTTT.

The chain uses TRBV4-3 and TRBJ1-1; D is possibly TRBD1 (5 bases). V shed 8 bases and J shed 0 bases, with 28 bases lying between them. The V gene's germline CDR1 is LGHNA and CDR2 YSLEER. This CDR3 is built from 19 residues. The CDR3 DNA reads TGCGCCAGCGCCCGTAGGGACGCTGGAGACAGCCCGTTGAACACTGAAGCTTTCTTT. It encodes CASARRDAGDSPLNTEAFF.

V usage is TRBV4-1 and J usage is TRBJ2-3, with D tentatively TRBD1 (6 bases). In germline, CDR1 is MGHRA, CDR2 YSYEKL. The CDR3 consists of 16 residues. V dropped 0 bases and J dropped 2 bases, with 12 bases sitting between them. The CDR3 DNA reads as TGCGCCAGCAGCCAAGATACCACAGGGCTCACAGATACGCAGTATTTT. Its protein is CASSQDTTGLTDTQYF.

This clone was observed once. The CDR3 reads CASSSLLSSYNEQFF. The CDR3 DNA is TGTGCCAGCAGCTCGCTCTTGAGCTCCTACAATGAGCAGTTCTTC. J is TRBJ2-1 and V is TRBV5-6, with D uncertain. The V and J ends lost 3 bases and 0 bases respectively, with 10 bases between them. Germline assignment: CDR1 SGHDT and CDR2 YYEEEE. The CDR3 length is 15 residues.

V is TRBV7-2 and J is TRBJ1-5, with a possible D match to TRBD1 (6 bases). V lost 1 base, J lost 6 bases, and 13 bases lay in between. The germline V gene has CDR1 SGHTA and CDR2 FQGNSA. The CDR3 length is 15 residues. The CDR3 DNA reads as TGTGCCAGCAGCTTAGGGCCGCAGGGGTCTCAGCCCCAGCATTTT. It translates to CASSLGPQGSQPQHF.

The chain combines TRBV4-1 with TRBJ1-2, with D unresolved. The CDR3 length is 16 residues. Between the trimmed V and J ends, which lost 4 bases and 1 base, there was a span of 16 bases. CDR1 is MGHRA and CDR2 is YSYEKL in the germline V gene. The CDR3 is CASSPDRMRINYGYTF. The CDR3 DNA follows: TGCGCCAGCAGCCCCGATCGGATGCGCATTAACTATGGCTACACCTTC.

This clone has just one count. The genes are TRBV7-9 and TRBJ2-3, with TRBD2 matching 7 bases. Germline V lookup: CDR1 SEHNR, CDR2 FQNEAQ (reference sequence). The CDR3 spans 19 residues. Germline trimming cut 4 bases from V and 2 bases from J; bases unmatched to any gene: 18. The CDR3 region has the DNA TGTGCCAGCAGCTCTCCGGGGGGAGGGCAAGGGTCCTACACAGATACGCAGTATTTT. Its protein product is CASSSPGGGQGSYTDTQYF. Looking up the rest from reference TRBV7-9 and TRBJ2-3 gives the full variable domain: DTGVSQNPRHKITKRGQNVTFRCDPISEHNRLYWYRQTLGQGPEFLTYFQNEAQLEKSRLLSDRFSAERPKGSFSTLEIQRTEQGDSAMYLCASSSPGGGQGSYTDTQYFGPGTRLTVL.

The V and J genes are TRBV14 and TRBJ1-1; 7 nucleotides match TRBD1. Germline assignment: CDR1 SGHDN and CDR2 FVKESK. The J segment lost 4 bases and the V segment lost 3 bases, leaving 2 bases of the junction unmatched. The CDR3 extends over 13 amino acids. The CDR3 spells CASSQRGPTEAFF. CDR3 DNA: TGTGCCAGCAGCCAGAGGGGGCCCACTGAAGCTTTCTTT.

J is TRBJ1-5 and V is TRBV18; possibly TRBD1 for D (5 bases). Germline CDR1 KGHSH, CDR2 LQKENI. V shed 3 bases and J shed 2 bases, with 14 bases lying between them. The CDR3 covers 16 residues. The CDR3 sequence is CASSPSQQGGNQPQHF. CDR3 coding DNA: TGTGCCAGCTCACCTTCCCAGCAGGGAGGCAATCAGCCCCAGCATTTT. Full variable domain (remainder filled in from reference TRBV18 and TRBJ1-5): NAGVMQNPRHLVRRRGQEARLRCSPMKGHSHVYWYRQLPEEGLKFMVYLQKENIIDESGMPKERFSAEFPKEGPSILRIQQVVRGDSAAYFCASSPSQQGGNQPQHFGDGTRLSIL.

The chain links TRBV2 to TRBJ2-3; D possibly corresponds to TRBD2 (7 bases). The CDR3 sequence is 14 residues long. Per the germline V gene, CDR1 is SNHLY and CDR2 is FYNNEI. V lost 7 bases and J 5 bases, leaving 16 bases between the germline ends. The CDR3 DNA sequence: TGTGCCAGCAAGCCACGGGGGGCCCTAGATACGCAGTATTTT. It yields the protein CASKPRGALDTQYF.

The chain joins TRBV27 to TRBJ2-7; TRBD2 might be the D (6 bases). The CDR3 sequence is 12 residues long. The V and J ends lost 8 bases and 9 bases respectively, with 17 bases between them. CDR1 is MNHEY and CDR2 is SMNVEV in the germline V gene (reference sequence). The CDR3 coding sequence is TGTGCCAGCGCTCCGGGATGGGGGGTGCAGTACTTC. Translating gives CASAPGWGVQYF.